This T cell receptor beta chain was identified during a study of T cells in Graves' hyperthyroidism and ophthalmopathy. Study-wide findings and caveats: Using 13 V-J features, a model discriminated ophthalmopathy from stable hyperthyroidism.

Authors of the study amplified TCR beta CDR3 regions from RNA transcripts. Researchers ran a first-round RT-PCR on the TCR CDR3 using the HTBI primer set. TCRdb reprocessed the multiplex PCR reads with MiXCR, giving one entry per CDR3 protein. The data show fewer than 450,000 distinct CDR3 sequences, roughly 18% seen once. V lost 7 bases and J 0 bases, leaving 10 bases between the germline ends. The germline gives CDR1 SGHVS, CDR2 FQNEAQ. The CDR3 sequence is 13 residues long. Patients showing uncontrolled infection, other autoimmune disease, pregnancy or lactation were ineligible. This clonotype was seen a few times. Its target is not known.

The chain joins TRBV7-8 to TRBJ2-7; D is undetermined. The material sequenced was blood. The receptor was derived from a man aged 18 to 29 with Graves' ophthalmopathy. CDR3 in amino acids: CASTQRSSYEQYF. The CDR3 DNA is TGTGCCAGCACCCAAAGGAGCTCCTACGAGCAGTACTTC. The whole variable domain, remainder taken from reference TRBV7-8 and TRBJ2-7, is GAGVSQSPRYKVAKRGQDVALRCDPISGHVSLFWYQQALGQGPEFLTYFQNEAQLDKSGLPSDRFFAERPEGSVSTLKIQRTQQEDSAVYLCASTQRSSYEQYFGPGTRLTVT.